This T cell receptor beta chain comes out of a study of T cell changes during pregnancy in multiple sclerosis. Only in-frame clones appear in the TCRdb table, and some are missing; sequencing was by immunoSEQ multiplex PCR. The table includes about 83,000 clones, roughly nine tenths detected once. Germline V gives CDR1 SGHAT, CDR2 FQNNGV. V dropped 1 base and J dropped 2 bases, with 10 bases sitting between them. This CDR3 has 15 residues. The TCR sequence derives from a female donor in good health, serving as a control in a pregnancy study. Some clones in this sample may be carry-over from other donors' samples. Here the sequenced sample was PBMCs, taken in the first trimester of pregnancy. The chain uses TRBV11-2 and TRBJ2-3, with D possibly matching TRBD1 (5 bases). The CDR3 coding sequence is TGTGCCAGCAGCTTAGGACAGACATACACAGATACGCAGTATTTT. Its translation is CASSLGQTYTDTQYF. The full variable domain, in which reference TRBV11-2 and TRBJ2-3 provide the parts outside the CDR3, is EAGVAQSPRYKIIEKRQSVAFWCNPISGHATLYWYQQILGQGPKLLIQFQNNGVVDDSQLPKDRFSAERLKGVDSTLKIQPAKLEDSAVYLCASSLGQTYTDTQYFGPGTRLTVL.